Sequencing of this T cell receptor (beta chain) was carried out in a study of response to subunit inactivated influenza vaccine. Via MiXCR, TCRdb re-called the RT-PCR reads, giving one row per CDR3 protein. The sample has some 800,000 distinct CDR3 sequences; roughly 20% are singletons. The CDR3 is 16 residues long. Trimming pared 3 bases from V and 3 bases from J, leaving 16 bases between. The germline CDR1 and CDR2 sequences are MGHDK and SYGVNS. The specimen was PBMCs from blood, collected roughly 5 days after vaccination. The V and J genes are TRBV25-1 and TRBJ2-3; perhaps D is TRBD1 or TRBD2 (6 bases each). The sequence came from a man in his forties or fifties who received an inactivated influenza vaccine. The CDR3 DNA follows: TGTGCCAGCAGTGAGCCCCACGGGGGCGCAACAGATACGCAGTATTTT. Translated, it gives CASSEPHGGATDTQYF.